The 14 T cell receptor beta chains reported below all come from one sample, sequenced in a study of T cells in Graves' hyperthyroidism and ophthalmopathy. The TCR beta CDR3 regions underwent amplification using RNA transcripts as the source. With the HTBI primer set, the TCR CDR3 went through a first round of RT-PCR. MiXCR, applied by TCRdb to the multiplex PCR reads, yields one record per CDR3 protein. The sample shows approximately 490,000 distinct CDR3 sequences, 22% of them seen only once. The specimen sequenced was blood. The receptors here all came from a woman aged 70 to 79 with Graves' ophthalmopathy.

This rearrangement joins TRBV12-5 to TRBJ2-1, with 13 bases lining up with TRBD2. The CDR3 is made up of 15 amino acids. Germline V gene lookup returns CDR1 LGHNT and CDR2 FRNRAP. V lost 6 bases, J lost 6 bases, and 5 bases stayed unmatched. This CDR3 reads CASGGLAGVPNEQFF. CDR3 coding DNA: TGTGCTAGTGGAGGACTAGCGGGAGTACCCAATGAGCAGTTCTTC. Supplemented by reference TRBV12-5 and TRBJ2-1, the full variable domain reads DARVTQTPRHKVTEMGQEVTMRCQPILGHNTVFWYRQTMMQGLELLAYFRNRAPLDDSGMPKDRFSAEMPDATLATLKIQPSEPRDSAVYFCASGGLAGVPNEQFFGPGTRLTVL.

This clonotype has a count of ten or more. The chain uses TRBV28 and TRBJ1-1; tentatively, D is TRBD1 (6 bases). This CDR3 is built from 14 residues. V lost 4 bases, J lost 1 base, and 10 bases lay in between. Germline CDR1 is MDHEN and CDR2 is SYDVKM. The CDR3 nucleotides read TGTGCCAGCAGTTCCCAGGGGAAGAACACTGAAGCTTTCTTT. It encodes CASSSQGKNTEAFF.

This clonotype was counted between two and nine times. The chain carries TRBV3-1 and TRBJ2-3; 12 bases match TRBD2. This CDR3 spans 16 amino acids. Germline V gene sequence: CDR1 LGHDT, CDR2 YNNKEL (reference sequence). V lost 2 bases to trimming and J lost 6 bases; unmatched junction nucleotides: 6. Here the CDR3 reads CASSQLAGGHSDTQYF. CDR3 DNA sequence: TGTGCCAGCAGCCAACTAGCGGGAGGGCATTCGGATACGCAGTATTTT.

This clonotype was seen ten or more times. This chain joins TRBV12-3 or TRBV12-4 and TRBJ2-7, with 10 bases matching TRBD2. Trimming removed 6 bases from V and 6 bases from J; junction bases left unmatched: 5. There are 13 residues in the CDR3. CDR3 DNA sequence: TGTGCCAGCAGGCTAGCGGGAGTTGTCGAGCAGTACTTC. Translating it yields CASRLAGVVEQYF.

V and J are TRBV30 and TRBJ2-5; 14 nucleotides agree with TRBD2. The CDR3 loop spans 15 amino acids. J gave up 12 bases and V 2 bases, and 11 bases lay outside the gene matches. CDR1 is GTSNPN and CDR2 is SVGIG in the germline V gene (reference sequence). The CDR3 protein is CAWSRTGTSGSKKYF. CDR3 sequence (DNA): TGTGCCTGGAGTCGTACCGGGACTAGCGGGAGTAAAAAGTACTTC. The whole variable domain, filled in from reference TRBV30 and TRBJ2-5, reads SQTIHQWPATLVQPVGSPLSLECTVEGTSNPNLYWYRQAAGRGLQLLFYSVGIGQISSEVPQNLSASRPQDRQFILSSKKLLLSDSGFYLCAWSRTGTSGSKKYFGPGTRLLVL.

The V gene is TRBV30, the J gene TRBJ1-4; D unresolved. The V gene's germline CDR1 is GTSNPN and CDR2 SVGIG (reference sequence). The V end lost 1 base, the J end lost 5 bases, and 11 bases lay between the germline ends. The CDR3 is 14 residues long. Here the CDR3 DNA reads TGTGCCTGGAGTGGATTCGGAGTGAATGAAAAACTGTTTTTT. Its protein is CAWSGFGVNEKLFF.

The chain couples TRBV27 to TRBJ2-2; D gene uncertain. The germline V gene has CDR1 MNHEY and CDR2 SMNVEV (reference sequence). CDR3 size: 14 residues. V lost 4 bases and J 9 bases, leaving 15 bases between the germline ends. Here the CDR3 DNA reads TGTGCCAGCAGTTATGAGACATCTGGGCGGGAGCTGTTTTTT. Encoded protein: CASSYETSGRELFF.

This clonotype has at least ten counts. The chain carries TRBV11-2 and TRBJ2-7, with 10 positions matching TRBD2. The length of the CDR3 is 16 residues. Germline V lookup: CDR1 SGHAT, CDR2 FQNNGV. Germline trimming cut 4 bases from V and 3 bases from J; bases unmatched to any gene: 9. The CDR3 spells CASSSLSGRADYEQYF. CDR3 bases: TGTGCCAGCAGCTCCCTGAGCGGGAGGGCCGACTACGAGCAGTACTTC.

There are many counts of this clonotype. The CDR3 reads CASSHYSGIRNEQFF. The CDR3 nucleotides are TGTGCCAGCAGCCACTATAGCGGGATTCGGAATGAGCAGTTCTTC. The chain uses TRBV12-3 or TRBV12-4 and TRBJ2-1, with 8 bases fitting TRBD2. V shed 6 bases, J shed 7 bases, and the junction held 11 bases outside the gene matches. CDR3 size: 15 residues.

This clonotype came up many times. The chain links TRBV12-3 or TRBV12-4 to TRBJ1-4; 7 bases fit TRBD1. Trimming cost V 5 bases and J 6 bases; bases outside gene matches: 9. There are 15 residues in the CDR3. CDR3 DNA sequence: TGTGCCAGCAGTGGACAAGGGGGCTGGGATGAAAAACTGTTTTTT. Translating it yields CASSGQGGWDEKLFF.

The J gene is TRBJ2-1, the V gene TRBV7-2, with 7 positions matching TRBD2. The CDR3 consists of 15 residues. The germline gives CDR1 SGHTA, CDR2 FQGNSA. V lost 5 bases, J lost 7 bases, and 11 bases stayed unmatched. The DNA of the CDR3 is TGTGCCAGCAGCCCCCAGGGCGCGGGAGCAAATGAGCAGTTCTTC. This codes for CASSPQGAGANEQFF.

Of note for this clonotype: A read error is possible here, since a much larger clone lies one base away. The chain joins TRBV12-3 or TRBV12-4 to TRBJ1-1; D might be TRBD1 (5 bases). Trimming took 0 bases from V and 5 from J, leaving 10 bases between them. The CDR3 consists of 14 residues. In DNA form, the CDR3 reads TGTGCCAGCAGTTTAGCAGGGCGGGGGACTGAAGCTTTCTTT. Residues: CASSLAGRGTEAFF.

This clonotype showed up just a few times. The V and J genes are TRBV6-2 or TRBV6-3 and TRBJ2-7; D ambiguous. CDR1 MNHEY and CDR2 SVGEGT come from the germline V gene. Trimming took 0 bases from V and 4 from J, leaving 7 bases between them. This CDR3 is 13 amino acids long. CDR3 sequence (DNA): TGTGCCAGCAGTTACTCTATCGGTTACGAGCAGTACTTC. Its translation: CASSYSIGYEQYF.

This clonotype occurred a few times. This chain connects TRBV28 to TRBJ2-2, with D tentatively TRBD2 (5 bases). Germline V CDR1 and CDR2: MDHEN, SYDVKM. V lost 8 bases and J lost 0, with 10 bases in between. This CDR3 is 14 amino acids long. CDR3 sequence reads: CASRTGANTGELFF. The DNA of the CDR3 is TGTGCCAGCCGGACTGGTGCGAACACCGGGGAGCTGTTTTTT.